This is a list of T cell receptor beta chains from one sample in a study of blood T cell repertoires in COVID-19. Repertoires were generated with immunoSEQ multiplex PCR, while TCRdb's copy carries only in-frame clones and drops some. The data contain some 58,000 clones, about 87% of them singletons. The source material was peripheral blood. The receptors stem from a man in his fifties or sixties with acute or convalescent COVID-19. The CDR3 runs from the conserved cysteine through the conserved F or W. D genes are given only for firm matches. Clone size is not always given. Where it is, it says once, few, many or a class for expanded clones.

d_gene: TRBD1
v_gene: TRBV6-5
abundance: .
j_gene: TRBJ2-1
CDR3nt: TGTGCCAGCAGTTCGCGGACAGGGAGAGGGTATGGGCAGTTCTTC
CDR3aa: CASSSRTGRGYGQFF

d_gene: .
v_gene: TRBV7-8
abundance: .
j_gene: TRBJ2-6
CDR3nt: TGTGCCAGCCGATTGAGCTCTGGGGCCAACGTCCTGACTTTC
CDR3aa: CASRLSSGANVLTF

d_gene: TRBD1
v_gene: TRBV6-5
abundance: .
j_gene: TRBJ1-2
CDR3nt: TGTGCCAGCAGTTTGGGGACAGGTTATAACTATGGCTACACCTTC
CDR3aa: CASSLGTGYNYGYTF

d_gene: .
v_gene: TRBV18
abundance: .
j_gene: TRBJ2-5
CDR3nt: TGTGCCAGCGTCTACAGGACCCAAGAGACCCAGTACTTC
CDR3aa: CASVYRTQETQYF

d_gene: TRBD1
v_gene: TRBV7-3
abundance: .
j_gene: TRBJ2-7
CDR3nt: TGTGCCAGCAGCTTAAAGGGACAGGGTCACCACGAGCAGTACTTC
CDR3aa: CASSLKGQGHHEQYF

d_gene: .
v_gene: TRBV7-6
abundance: .
j_gene: TRBJ2-2
CDR3nt: TGTGCCAGCAGCTCCCTCCCGGGTAGCACCGGGGAGCTGTTTTTT
CDR3aa: CASSSLPGSTGELFF

d_gene: TRBD2
v_gene: TRBV4-2
abundance: once
j_gene: TRBJ2-5
CDR3nt: TGTGCCAGCAGCCAAGCTAGCGGGAAAGGGGAGACCCAGTACTTC
CDR3aa: CASSQASGKGETQYF

d_gene: .
v_gene: TRBV2
abundance: .
j_gene: TRBJ2-1
CDR3nt: TGTGCCAGCATATGGGAGCGAGGGCAGCTCAATGAGCAGTTCTTC
CDR3aa: CASIWERGQLNEQFF

d_gene: .
v_gene: TRBV6-6
abundance: once
j_gene: TRBJ1-1
CDR3nt: TGTGCCAGCAGTTACTCCCCCGGGGATAGGGCTTTCTTT
CDR3aa: CASSYSPGDRAFF

d_gene: .
v_gene: TRBV9
abundance: .
j_gene: TRBJ1-3
CDR3nt: TGTGCCAGCAGCGTAGCGGACACCATATATTTT
CDR3aa: CASSVADTIYF

d_gene: .
v_gene: TRBV10-1
abundance: .
j_gene: TRBJ2-5
CDR3nt: TGCGCCAGCAGTGACGTGCGGGACCCCCAAGAGACCCAGTACTTC
CDR3aa: CASSDVRDPQETQYF

d_gene: .
v_gene: TRBV9
abundance: .
j_gene: TRBJ1-1
CDR3nt: TGTGCCAGCAGCCCGGGGGGTGAGAACACTGAAGCTTTCTTT
CDR3aa: CASSPGGENTEAFF

d_gene: .
v_gene: TRBV4-1
abundance: .
j_gene: TRBJ1-5
CDR3nt: TGCGCCAGCAGCCAATGGGGCGGACAGAGCAATCAGCCCCAGCATTTT
CDR3aa: CASSQWGGQSNQPQHF

d_gene: .
v_gene: TRBV11-2
abundance: .
j_gene: TRBJ1-1
CDR3nt: TGTGCCAGCAGCTTAAGTAACTCCAACACTGAAGCTTTCTTT
CDR3aa: CASSLSNSNTEAFF

d_gene: TRBD1
v_gene: TRBV7-2
abundance: once
j_gene: TRBJ1-1
CDR3nt: TGTGCCAGCAGCTTCAGGGGGCTCGACACTGAAGCTTTCTTT
CDR3aa: CASSFRGLDTEAFF

d_gene: .
v_gene: TRBV12-3/TRBV12-4
abundance: .
j_gene: TRBJ1-2
CDR3nt: TGTGCCAGCAGCCAGGCGGGGACCTTCGGCTACACCTTC
CDR3aa: CASSQAGTFGYTF

d_gene: .
v_gene: TRBV7-9
abundance: .
j_gene: TRBJ1-1
CDR3nt: TGTGCCAGCAGTGAACGGGGGGCGAACACTGAAGCTTTCTTT
CDR3aa: CASSERGANTEAFF

d_gene: TRBD2
v_gene: TRBV28
abundance: .
j_gene: TRBJ2-5
CDR3nt: TGTGCCAGCAGTCCCGGACTAGCGGGAGCAGAGACCCAGTACTTC
CDR3aa: CASSPGLAGAETQYF

d_gene: TRBD1
v_gene: TRBV30
abundance: .
j_gene: TRBJ2-6
CDR3nt: TGTGCCTGGACCAGGGGGCTAGGGGCCAACGTCCTGACTTTC
CDR3aa: CAWTRGLGANVLTF

d_gene: .
v_gene: TRBV18
abundance: .
j_gene: TRBJ1-4
CDR3nt: TGTGCCAGCTCACCAAACAGCTTAGCAACTAATGAAAAACTGTTTTTT
CDR3aa: CASSPNSLATNEKLFF

d_gene: TRBD1
v_gene: TRBV19
abundance: .
j_gene: TRBJ2-6
CDR3nt: TGTGCCAGTAGTATGATTAACAGGGGGCGATCTGGGGCCAACGTCCTGACTTTC
CDR3aa: CASSMINRGRSGANVLTF

d_gene: TRBD1
v_gene: TRBV4-1
abundance: .
j_gene: TRBJ2-7
CDR3nt: TGCGCCAGCAACCCGGGACAGGGGGTCCACACGAGCTCCTACGAGCAGTACTTC
CDR3aa: CASNPGQGVHTSSYEQYF

d_gene: .
v_gene: TRBV6-1
abundance: .
j_gene: TRBJ2-3
CDR3nt: TGTGCCAGCAGTGAACGTACTGATCCGCTCCCAGATACGCAGTATTTT
CDR3aa: CASSERTDPLPDTQYF

d_gene: .
v_gene: TRBV6-5
abundance: .
j_gene: TRBJ1-4
CDR3nt: TGTGCCAGCAGTTACTCAGGGGGGGGGACTAATGAAAAACTGTTTTTT
CDR3aa: CASSYSGGGTNEKLFF

d_gene: .
v_gene: TRBV24-1
abundance: few
j_gene: TRBJ1-1
CDR3nt: TGTGCCACCAAAGGAAGAGGGAGCACTGAAGCTTTCTTT
CDR3aa: CATKGRGSTEAFF

d_gene: .
v_gene: TRBV5-1
abundance: .
j_gene: TRBJ2-7
CDR3nt: TGCGCCAGCAGCTTTGGCTCCAGGTCCCTCGACGAGCAGTACTTC
CDR3aa: CASSFGSRSLDEQYF

d_gene: TRBD1
v_gene: TRBV14
abundance: .
j_gene: TRBJ1-4
CDR3nt: TGTGCCAGCAGCCCCGGGACAGGGGGCGGAAAACTGTTTTTT
CDR3aa: CASSPGTGGGKLFF

d_gene: TRBD2
v_gene: TRBV14
abundance: few
j_gene: TRBJ2-3
CDR3nt: TGTGCCAGCAGTCTGAGGGACGGGAGGGCCCGGCAGTATTTT
CDR3aa: CASSLRDGRARQYF

d_gene: TRBD2
v_gene: TRBV4-2
abundance: few
j_gene: TRBJ2-7
CDR3nt: TGTGCCAGCAGCCAAAACGGGGGGAACTACGAGCAGTACTTC
CDR3aa: CASSQNGGNYEQYF

d_gene: TRBD1
v_gene: TRBV9
abundance: .
j_gene: TRBJ2-7
CDR3nt: TGTGCCAGCAGCCCCCCGGACAGGTACGAGCAGTACTTC
CDR3aa: CASSPPDRYEQYF

d_gene: TRBD2
v_gene: TRBV18
abundance: once
j_gene: TRBJ2-7
CDR3nt: TGTGCCAGCTCGGGGGGACTAGCGGGATACGAGCAGTACTTC
CDR3aa: CASSGGLAGYEQYF

d_gene: .
v_gene: TRBV7-8
abundance: .
j_gene: TRBJ2-2
CDR3nt: TGTGCCAGCAGCGCCCGGACTCGCGCGAACACCGGGGAGCTGTTTTTT
CDR3aa: CASSARTRANTGELFF

d_gene: .
v_gene: TRBV5-6
abundance: .
j_gene: TRBJ1-5
CDR3nt: TGTGCCAGCAGCGACGGATCGAGGGACAATCAGCCCCAGCATTTT
CDR3aa: CASSDGSRDNQPQHF

d_gene: TRBD2
v_gene: TRBV7-8
abundance: .
j_gene: TRBJ2-3
CDR3nt: TGTGCCAGCACCGTCGGGCTAGCGGGAGGAGTAGATACGCAGTATTTT
CDR3aa: CASTVGLAGGVDTQYF

d_gene: .
v_gene: TRBV5-6
abundance: .
j_gene: TRBJ1-2
CDR3nt: TGTGCCAGCAGCTTATTTGACAGGAAGTATGGCTACACCTTC
CDR3aa: CASSLFDRKYGYTF

d_gene: .
v_gene: TRBV29-1
abundance: .
j_gene: TRBJ1-5
CDR3nt: TGCAGCGTGGGGGGGACGGAGCCCCAGCATTTT
CDR3aa: CSVGGTEPQHF

d_gene: .
v_gene: TRBV28
abundance: .
j_gene: TRBJ1-2
CDR3nt: TGTGCCAGCAGTTCGGTAGGCGGATATGGCTACACCTTC
CDR3aa: CASSSVGGYGYTF

d_gene: .
v_gene: TRBV6-5
abundance: few
j_gene: TRBJ2-1
CDR3nt: TGTGCCAGCAGTTATACTGACTCCTACAATGAGCAGTTCTTC
CDR3aa: CASSYTDSYNEQFF

d_gene: TRBD2
v_gene: TRBV29-1
abundance: .
j_gene: TRBJ2-1
CDR3nt: TGCAGCGTTGGGGGAGGGGTCAATGAGCAGTTCTTC
CDR3aa: CSVGGGVNEQFF

d_gene: TRBD2
v_gene: TRBV18
abundance: .
j_gene: TRBJ2-3
CDR3nt: TGTGCCAGCTCACCATATACTAGCGGGACCTTTACTAGCACAGATACGCAGTATTTT
CDR3aa: CASSPYTSGTFTSTDTQYF

d_gene: .
v_gene: TRBV19
abundance: few
j_gene: TRBJ2-2
CDR3nt: TGTGCCAGTAGTATAGAGGGCAGGGGACCAGGCGGGGAGCTGTTTTTT
CDR3aa: CASSIEGRGPGGELFF

d_gene: .
v_gene: TRBV6-5
abundance: .
j_gene: TRBJ1-3
CDR3nt: TGTGCCAGCAATACAGTCTCTGGAAACACCATATATTTT
CDR3aa: CASNTVSGNTIYF

d_gene: .
v_gene: TRBV6-5
abundance: once
j_gene: TRBJ2-3
CDR3nt: TGTGCCAGCAGGAGCCCCGACACAGATACGCAGTATTTT
CDR3aa: CASRSPDTDTQYF

d_gene: TRBD1
v_gene: TRBV7-9
abundance: once
j_gene: TRBJ2-7
CDR3nt: TGTGCCAGCAGCCCGTCGACAGGGGGGGACGAGCAGTACTTC
CDR3aa: CASSPSTGGDEQYF

d_gene: TRBD1
v_gene: TRBV19
abundance: .
j_gene: TRBJ1-5
CDR3nt: TGTGCCAGTAGTGAGGGACAGGGGCCGGTGAAGCCCCAGCATTTT
CDR3aa: CASSEGQGPVKPQHF

d_gene: TRBD1
v_gene: TRBV5-1
abundance: .
j_gene: TRBJ2-2
CDR3nt: TGCGCCAGCAGCCTGGGACAGTCGAACACCGGGGAGCTGTTTTTT
CDR3aa: CASSLGQSNTGELFF

d_gene: .
v_gene: TRBV28
abundance: .
j_gene: TRBJ1-5
CDR3nt: TGTGCCAGCAGTGACATATATCAGCCCCAGCATTTT
CDR3aa: CASSDIYQPQHF

d_gene: TRBD2
v_gene: TRBV10-3
abundance: .
j_gene: TRBJ2-2
CDR3nt: TGTGCCATCAGTGAAATGTCGGCCGAATTACTGTTAGCGGGGGGGTACACCGGGGAGCTGTTTTTT
CDR3aa: CAISEMSAELLLAGGYTGELFF